The clone carrying this TCR beta chain was picked up a small number of times. Its antigen is as yet unknown. Expressed TCRB transcripts were sequenced because the isolated RNA had all been reverse transcribed beforehand. Read counts averaged around 3.6 million for samples of naive, central memory and regulatory T cells. Clones were sequenced by immunoSEQ multiplex PCR, and TCRdb holds only the in-frame ones, with some missing. The table shows about 160,000 clones, with 7.5% to 9.5% occurring only once. This record comes from a study of beta chain features in type 1 diabetes. Findings and limits, study-wide: People with Type 1 diabetes carried modestly yet significantly shorter TCRB CDR3s in all four CD4+ subsets. Insertions were fewer and deletions more numerous at VDJ junctions in type 1 diabetes patients.

The germline V gene has CDR1 SGHRS and CDR2 YFSETQ. This CDR3 has 14 residues. With 5 bases clipped from V and 1 base from J, the junction kept 3 bases outside the gene matches. This sequence joins TRBV5-1 and TRBJ2-3, with 8 bases fitting TRBD2. This clonotype was obtained from a woman aged 18-30 years with type 1 diabetes. The specimen sequenced was central memory CD4+ T cells from blood. This chain's CDR3 is CASSNSGGTDTQYF. The CDR3 nucleotides are TGCGCCAGCAGTAATAGCGGGGGCACAGATACGCAGTATTTT.